The clone carrying this T cell receptor beta chain was found a few times. Germline loops: CDR1 SGHAT, CDR2 FQNNGV. The CDR3 sequence is 14 residues long. This entry belongs to a study of CD4 and CD8 cells across lung adenocarcinoma regions. One entry per CDR3 protein, called by TCRdb with MiXCR from the PCR reads. This table holds about 19,000 distinct CDR3 sequences, around 50% found once. This chain uses TRBV11-2 with TRBJ2-5, with 9 nucleotides matching TRBD1. Near its end, the DNA agrees better with TRBJ2-1, so the J call may be wrong. The origin of this receptor is a male donor with lung adenocarcinoma. The CD4 and CD8 labels of this study may be unreliable. The specimen was CD8+ T cells from the margin of a lung tumor. The CDR3 here is CASSSQTGGTEQFF. CDR3 DNA sequence: TGTGCCAGCAGCTCCCAAACAGGGGGCACTGAGCAGTTCTTC.